Presented here are 8 T cell receptor beta chains from one specimen sequenced in a study of blood T cells in healthy people across ages. Primed by a sample-barcoded 5' primer and a J-beta primer mix, a second PCR proceeded for about 6 to 11 cycles. TCRdb re-called the 5' RACE reads through MiXCR, storing one row per CDR3 protein. This table has roughly 700,000 distinct CDR3 sequences, approximately 49% appearing once. The source material was blood. The receptors shown here come from an older woman in good health.

This clonotype was counted at least ten times. At one of its ends the junction is not consistent with the germline gene, which may arise from a read error. The rearrangement links TRBV5-1 to TRBJ2-7; 12 bases are shared with TRBD1. The CDR3 is 15 residues long. Germline V gives CDR1 SGHRS, CDR2 YFSETQ. The DNA for the CDR3 is TGTGCCAGCAGCTTAGGGACAGGGGGCTCTTACGAGCAGTACTTC. Its protein product is CASSLGTGGSYEQYF. Drawing the rest from reference TRBV5-1 and TRBJ2-7, the complete variable domain is KAGVTQTPRYLIKTRGQQVTLSCSPISGHRSVSWYQQTPGQGLQFLFEYFSETQRNKGNFPGRFSGRQFSNSRSEMNVSTLELGDSALYLCASSLGTGGSYEQYFGPGTRLTVT.

V and J are TRBV29-1 and TRBJ2-3; the D gene is possibly TRBD2 (5 bases). Germline V gives CDR1 SQVTM, CDR2 ANQGSEA. V lost 3 bases and J lost 1, with 14 bases in between. CDR3 length: 15 residues. CDR3 amino acids: CSVDGKMTGTDTQYF. The DNA for the CDR3 is TGCAGCGTTGACGGGAAGATGACGGGCACAGATACGCAGTATTTT.

Concerning this clonotype itself: Sequence at one end of the junction differs from germline and may be a read error. DNA for the CDR3: TGTGCCGGCAGCTGGACCGATTACAATGAGCAGTTCTTC. This gives the protein CAGSWTDYNEQFF. V and J are TRBV7-2 and TRBJ2-1; D ambiguous. Germline V gene sequence: CDR1 SGHTA, CDR2 FQGNSA. The CDR3 is made up of 13 amino acids. The variable domain in full, completed from reference TRBV7-2 and TRBJ2-1, reads GAGVSQSPSNKVTEKGKDVELRCDPISGHTALYWYRQSLGQGLEFLIYFQGNSAPDKSGLPSDRFSAERTGGSVSTLTIQRTQQEDSAVYLCAGSWTDYNEQFFGPGTRLTVL.

The V and J genes are TRBV7-2 and TRBJ2-7; 10 bases agree with TRBD1. V was clipped by 5 bases and J by 0 bases; unmatched bases: 4. Germline CDR1 is SGHTA and CDR2 is FQGNSA. This CDR3 has 15 residues. CDR3 sequence reads: CASSPWTGGSYEQYF. CDR3 bases: TGTGCCAGCAGCCCCTGGACAGGGGGCTCCTACGAGCAGTACTTC.

The chain recombines TRBV5-1 with TRBJ2-5, with TRBD2 matching over 9 bases. Looked up from germline, CDR1 is SGHRS and CDR2 is YFSETQ. The CDR3 has 16 residues. V trimming: 1 base; J trimming: 11 bases; junction bases outside the gene matches: 15. The CDR3 DNA reads TGCGCCAGCAGCTTGCGTTCTTCGCGGGAGGGGAATGAGCAGTACTTC. This sequence encodes CASSLRSSREGNEQYF. The whole variable domain, remainder taken from reference TRBV5-1 and TRBJ2-5, is KAGVTQTPRYLIKTRGQQVTLSCSPISGHRSVSWYQQTPGQGLQFLFEYFSETQRNKGNFPGRFSGRQFSNSRSEMNVSTLELGDSALYLCASSLRSSREGNEQYFGPGTRLLVL.

This clonotype has only a few counts. This chain uses TRBV7-2 with TRBJ2-5; TRBD1 is a possible D gene (6 bases). V lost 7 bases to trimming and J lost 4 bases, with 16 bases between them. Germline V lookup: CDR1 SGHTA, CDR2 FQGNSA. There are 14 residues in the CDR3. CDR3 nucleotide sequence: TGTGCCAGCAAACCACAGGGTATCCGAGAGACCCAGTACTTC. It yields the protein CASKPQGIRETQYF.

The chain is built from TRBV15 and TRBJ1-2; 10 bases match TRBD1. This CDR3 region has 14 residues. Looked up from germline, CDR1 is LNHNV and CDR2 is YYDKDF (reference sequence). V lost 3 bases, J lost 5 bases, and 3 bases stayed unmatched. The CDR3 nucleotides are TGTGCCACCAGCAGGCCGGACAGGGGGTATGGCTACACCTTC. This encodes CATSRPDRGYGYTF.

The chain recombines TRBV9 with TRBJ2-1; no reliable D call. The germline gives CDR1 SGDLS, CDR2 YYNGEE. The CDR3 has 14 amino acids. Trimming pared 0 bases from V and 3 bases from J, leaving 7 bases between. The CDR3: CASSVGAIYNEQFF. The CDR3 coding sequence is TGTGCCAGCAGCGTAGGCGCGATCTACAATGAGCAGTTCTTC.